This T cell receptor beta chain was retrieved from a study of T-cell memory formation after mild COVID-19. About the study: The study found TCR clusters largely donor specific.

Trimming stripped 1 base from V and 10 bases from J, with 14 bases between. Germline CDR1 SGHTA, CDR2 FQGTGA. The length of the CDR3 is 14 residues. TCRdb re-called the 5' RACE reads through MiXCR, storing one row per CDR3 protein. The sample comprises a few hundred thousand distinct CDR3 sequences, around 19% of which are singletons, and 21% rests with the top ten. This chain links TRBV7-3 with TRBJ2-1; a possible D gene is TRBD2 (6 bases). Sequencing was performed on PBMCs or a T cell subset sorted from them (not recorded which). The source is a man aged 18 to 35 who had mild COVID-19 (a few samples of this study predate the infection). Cell type and time point are not known. The CDR3 sequence is CASSLMASAREQFF. The CDR3 nucleotides read TGTGCCAGCAGCTTAATGGCTAGCGCCAGGGAGCAGTTCTTC.